The entry that follows covers one TCR beta chain sequence. The germline V and J ends were trimmed by 5 bases and 6 bases, with 14 bases remaining between them. CDR3 length: 15 residues. Germline V CDR1 and CDR2: MNHEY, SMNVEV (reference sequence). The source of the sample is a study of Ad26.COV2.S vaccination and SARS-CoV-2 variants. Study at large: Doses of Ad26.COV2.S were injected into muscle once or twice, 56 days apart.

Generated by immunoSEQ multiplex PCR, the TCRdb table keeps only in-frame clones and is missing some. This table has 350,000 to 500,000 clones, approximately 92% appearing once. The sample's treatment: around 19 received Ad26.COV2.S at low or high dose, single or two shots; 5 received placebo; per-sample allocation not given. Samples analyzed were those drawn on day 63 after the first vaccine or placebo injection. Here the sequenced sample was peripheral blood, taken in a trial of Ad26.COV2.S vaccine versus placebo. The chain joins TRBV27 to TRBJ1-6; D unresolved. The source of this sequence is a person aged 18-60 years who received the Ad26.COV2.S COVID-19 vaccine or a placebo. The CDR3 coding sequence is TGTGCCAGCAGTCCGCTGGGCAGTTTTAATTCACCCCTCCACTTT. Translation gives CASSPLGSFNSPLHF.